The 26 T cell receptor beta chains listed next were all sequenced from one sample in a study of cytomegalovirus exposure and HLA in healthy donors. The PCR was carried out with 60 Vbeta primers and 13 Jbeta primers. Sequencing used immunoSEQ multiplex PCR; TCRdb keeps in-frame clones, though not all of them. This table holds some 150,000 clones, about four fifths found once. Input material: PBMCs. The receptors stem from a man aged 45-65 years in good health and CMV-seropositive.

This clone was counted once. At one end the junction does not follow the germline gene, possibly because of a read error. The rearrangement links TRBV28 to TRBJ2-7; 8 nucleotides agree with TRBD2. Germline CDR1 MDHEN, CDR2 SYDVKM. The CDR3 covers 15 residues. The CDR3 here is CASSTGGEGSNEQYF. CDR3 nucleotide sequence: TGTGCCAGCTCGACCGGGGGGGAGGGCTCCAACGAGCAGTACTTC.

The rearrangement links TRBV7-7 to TRBJ2-3; TRBD2 aligns across 10 bases. There are 11 residues in the CDR3. Germline V gene data show CDR1 as SSHAT and CDR2 as FNYEAQ (reference sequence). The CDR3 reads CEREGRDTQYF. CDR3 nucleotide sequence: TGTGAGCGGGAGGGGAGAGATACGCAGTATTTT.

The rearrangement joins TRBV10-3 to TRBJ2-1; D may be TRBD2 (6 bases). Germline V CDR1 and CDR2: ENHRY, SYGVKD. Trimming shortened V by 3 bases and J by 10 bases, and 10 bases separated the two germline ends. The CDR3 spans 12 residues. The CDR3 DNA reads as TGTGCCATCAGTGAACGACTAGGCGAGCAGTTCTTC. Its protein is CAISERLGEQFF.

The V and J genes are TRBV6-5 and TRBJ1-6, with 8 bases matching TRBD1. The CDR3 has 15 amino acids. Per the germline V gene, CDR1 is MNHEY and CDR2 is SVGAGI. The V and J ends lost 2 bases and 7 bases, in that order; junction bases with no gene match: 4. The CDR3 spells CASSYAGGLNSPLHF. The CDR3 DNA reads TGTGCCAGCAGTTACGCAGGGGGCCTGAATTCACCCCTCCACTTT.

The chain joins TRBV5-1 to TRBJ2-1; TRBD2 is a possible D gene (6 bases). Germline loops: CDR1 SGHRS, CDR2 YFSETQ. Deletions cut 3 bases from V and 4 bases from J, with 14 bases between. There are 15 residues in the CDR3. The CDR3 nucleotides read TGCGCCAGCAGCTCGGGACTTCACCAGTACAATGAGCAGTTCTTC. Its protein product is CASSSGLHQYNEQFF.

The chain carries TRBV14 and TRBJ2-7, with 9 positions matching TRBD1. CDR1 and CDR2 (germline): SGHDN, FVKESK. This CDR3 is built from 14 residues. J lost 5 bases, V lost 4 bases, and 6 bases had no gene match. The CDR3 DNA reads TGTGCCAGCAGCCCCGGGACAGGGTGGAACGAGCAGTACTTC. This sequence encodes CASSPGTGWNEQYF.

A word on this clone: A junction end diverges from the germline sequence, so it may reflect a read error. The V gene is TRBV7-9, the J gene TRBJ1-5, with 7 bases lining up with TRBD1. Germline V gene lookup returns CDR1 SEHNR and CDR2 FQNEAQ (reference sequence). CDR3 length: 15 residues. CDR3 region: CSSSRWTGHNQPQHF. The CDR3 DNA reads as TGTTCCAGCAGCCGATGGACAGGTCACAATCAGCCCCAGCATTTT. Variable domain in full (rest from reference TRBV7-9 and TRBJ1-5): DTGVSQNPRHKITKRGQNVTFRCDPISEHNRLYWYRQTLGQGPEFLTYFQNEAQLEKSRLLSDRFSAERPKGSFSTLEIQRTEQGDSAMYLCSSSRWTGHNQPQHFGDGTRLSIL.

The chain links TRBV6-5 to TRBJ2-2, with TRBD2 matching 7 bases. The V segment lost 0 bases and the J segment 5 bases; nucleotides outside the gene matches: 6. The CDR3 has 16 amino acids. The germline CDR1 and CDR2 sequences are MNHEY and SVGAGI. CDR3 sequence: CASSYSGEGRTGELFF. The CDR3, as DNA: TGTGCCAGCAGTTACTCAGGGGAGGGTCGGACCGGGGAGCTGTTTTTT.

In this sample, this clone turned up once. The chain joins TRBV18 to TRBJ2-1; 8 nucleotides agree with TRBD1. The CDR3 is 15 amino acids. Per germline, CDR1 KGHSH and CDR2 LQKENI. Trimming cost V 3 bases and J 2 bases; bases outside gene matches: 3. The CDR3 DNA reads TGTGCCAGCTCACCTCAGGGGGCCCCCTACAATGAGCAGTTCTTC. It specifies CASSPQGAPYNEQFF.

The V call is TRBV27, the J call TRBJ1-2; D is perhaps TRBD1 (6 bases). There are 12 residues in the CDR3. Germline CDR1 reads MNHEY; CDR2 reads SMNVEV (reference sequence). Trimming took 5 bases from V and 9 from J, leaving 13 bases between them. The CDR3 bases are TGTGCCAGCAGTACAACGACAGGTAGCTACACCTTC. Translation gives CASSTTTGSYTF.

The genes are TRBV2 and TRBJ1-6; TRBD1 matches 9 bases. The CDR3 length is 15 residues. With V trimmed by 7 bases and J by 7 bases, 8 bases remained unmatched. Germline assignment: CDR1 SNHLY and CDR2 FYNNEI. CDR3 amino acids: CASKLGTGRNSPLHF. The CDR3 nucleotides are TGTGCCAGCAAACTCGGGACAGGGCGGAATTCACCCCTCCACTTT.

The V and J genes are TRBV6-5 and TRBJ1-1; maybe TRBD1 (5 bases). V shed 8 bases and J shed 5 bases, with 18 bases lying between them. Germline V gene sequence: CDR1 MNHEY, CDR2 SVGAGI. The CDR3 totals 14 residues. The CDR3 nucleotides are TGTGCCAGCTCGGGGGATGACTTAGGGACTGAAGCTTTCTTT. Its translation is CASSGDDLGTEAFF.

This clone was detected only once. This chain links TRBV7-3 with TRBJ2-3; 12 positions match TRBD2. Looked up from germline, CDR1 is SGHTA and CDR2 is FQGTGA. The CDR3 contains 15 residues. The trim removed 4 bases at V and 5 bases at J, leaving 4 bases unmatched. The CDR3 loop is CASSSLAGGRDTQYF. Written as DNA, the CDR3 is TGTGCCAGCAGCTCACTAGCGGGAGGTCGAGATACGCAGTATTTT. Full variable domain (rest looked up from reference TRBV7-3 and TRBJ2-3): GAGVSQTPSNKVTEKGKYVELRCDPISGHTALYWYRQSLGQGPEFLIYFQGTGAADDSGLPNDRFFAVRPEGSVSTLKIQRTERGDSAVYLCASSSLAGGRDTQYFGPGTRLTVL.

The chain has TRBV18 and TRBJ2-7; 7 positions agree with TRBD1. V lost 3 bases and J lost 2; bases outside the gene matches: 4. The length of the CDR3 is 14 residues. Germline V gene data show CDR1 as KGHSH and CDR2 as LQKENI. The CDR3 nucleotides read TGTGCCAGCTCACCCCCGGACAGGACCTACGAGCAGTACTTC. Encoded protein: CASSPPDRTYEQYF.

This sequence joins TRBV5-1 and TRBJ2-5; the D gene is possibly TRBD1 (5 bases). The tail of the sequence fits TRBJ2-7 better, so the J call may be wrong. This CDR3 comprises 12 residues. Germline CDR1 SGHRS, CDR2 YFSETQ. The CDR3 nucleotides read TGCGCCAGCAGCTGGCAGGGCCACGAGCAGTACTTC. This encodes CASSWQGHEQYF.

This CDR3 reads CARWDSLYGYTF. The DNA of the CDR3 is TGTGCCAGATGGGACAGCCTCTATGGCTACACCTTC. The chain uses TRBV7-9 and TRBJ1-2, with 7 bases that match TRBD1. J lost 4 bases, V lost 9 bases, and 5 bases had no gene match. The length of the CDR3 is 12 residues. CDR1 is SEHNR, CDR2 FQNEAQ, per germline (reference sequence).

The V call is TRBV29-1, the J call TRBJ2-3, with 10 positions matching TRBD2. Germline V gene lookup returns CDR1 SQVTM and CDR2 ANQGSEA. The length of the CDR3 is 15 residues. The junction had 7 bases not matched to a gene; V was cut back by 7 bases and J by 0 bases. CDR3 residues: CSALGLAESTDTQYF. The CDR3 region has the DNA TGCAGCGCCTTAGGACTAGCGGAGAGCACAGATACGCAGTATTTT.

The V call is TRBV11-2, the J call TRBJ1-4; 7 bases are a match to TRBD1. Germline loops: CDR1 SGHAT, CDR2 FQNNGV. Germline trimming cut 5 bases from V and 4 bases from J; bases unmatched to any gene: 13. The CDR3 consists of 17 residues. DNA for the CDR3: TGTGCCAGCAGCACCCGATCCCCGGGACAGATTAATGAAAAACTGTTTTTT. The encoded protein is CASSTRSPGQINEKLFF.

V and J are TRBV2 and TRBJ1-2; 8 bases fit TRBD1. Germline V gene data show CDR1 as SNHLY and CDR2 as FYNNEI. This CDR3 is built from 14 residues. Trimming took 0 bases from V and 7 from J; bases not matched to a gene: 4. The CDR3 sequence is CASSEAAGGSGYTF. Here the CDR3 DNA reads TGTGCCAGCAGTGAAGCGGCAGGGGGCAGTGGCTACACCTTC.

The chain has TRBV4-1 and TRBJ2-7, with 9 positions matching TRBD2. With 4 bases clipped from V and 3 bases from J, the junction kept 4 bases outside the gene matches. Germline lookup yields CDR1 MGHRA and CDR2 YSYEKL. This CDR3 spans 14 amino acids. In DNA form, the CDR3 reads TGCGCCAGCAGCCCTCTAGCGGGAATCTACGAGCAGTACTTC. Amino acids: CASSPLAGIYEQYF.

V usage is TRBV30 and J usage is TRBJ1-5; D perhaps matches TRBD1 (6 bases). Looked up from germline, CDR1 is GTSNPN and CDR2 is SVGIG (reference sequence). This CDR3 is 16 amino acids long. V was shortened by 3 bases and J by 0 bases, with 15 bases between the two germline ends. The CDR3 coding sequence is TGTGCCTGGAGGGGTAAACAGGGTATTAGCAATCAGCCCCAGCATTTT. Translation gives CAWRGKQGISNQPQHF. Full variable domain (remainder filled in from reference TRBV30 and TRBJ1-5): SQTIHQWPATLVQPVGSPLSLECTVEGTSNPNLYWYRQAAGRGLQLLFYSVGIGQISSEVPQNLSASRPQDRQFILSSKKLLLSDSGFYLCAWRGKQGISNQPQHFGDGTRLSIL.

The chain links TRBV9 to TRBJ1-2, with D unclear. The length of the CDR3 is 12 residues. The germline CDR1 and CDR2 sequences are SGDLS and YYNGEE. Trimming stripped 5 bases from V and 4 bases from J, with 9 bases between. CDR3 nucleotides: TGTGCCAGCAGGACGGGTGGCTATGGCTACACCTTC. This encodes CASRTGGYGYTF.

This chain connects TRBV6-6 to TRBJ2-7; 9 nucleotides line up with TRBD2. Germline assignment: CDR1 MNHNY and CDR2 SVGAGI (reference sequence). This CDR3 is 13 amino acids long. V shed 7 bases and J 0 bases; nucleotides not matched to a gene: 1. The CDR3 DNA reads as TGTGCCAGCACTAGCGGGACCTCCTACGAGCAGTACTTC. Translated, it gives CASTSGTSYEQYF.

The chain is built from TRBV5-1 and TRBJ2-7; 14 bases fit TRBD2. CDR1 is SGHRS and CDR2 is YFSETQ in the germline V gene. The CDR3 is made up of 16 amino acids. With V trimmed by 0 bases and J by 2 bases, 1 base remained unmatched. The CDR3 DNA is TGCGCCAGCAGCTTGGAGGGACTAGCGGGAGCCTACGAGCAGTACTTC. As protein: CASSLEGLAGAYEQYF.

The rearrangement joins TRBV30 to TRBJ2-7; 12 nucleotides agree with TRBD2. This CDR3 has 15 amino acids. CDR1 is GTSNPN and CDR2 is SVGIG in the germline V gene (reference sequence). Losses at the gene ends were 2 bases for V and 6 bases for J; bases not matched to a gene: 8. CDR3 coding DNA: TGTGCCTGGAGTTTCCTGACTAGCGGGAGCTCCGAGCAGTACTTC. Its protein product is CAWSFLTSGSSEQYF.

The chain recombines TRBV5-5 with TRBJ2-7; TRBD2 aligns across 9 bases. This CDR3 contains 15 residues. The germline V gene encodes CDR1 SGHKS and CDR2 YYEKEE (reference sequence). V lost 3 bases to trimming and J lost 2 bases; unmatched junction nucleotides: 6. The CDR3 region is CASSSTSGNTYEQYF. CDR3 DNA: TGTGCCAGCAGCTCGACTAGCGGTAATACCTACGAGCAGTACTTC. Using reference TRBV5-5 and TRBJ2-7 for the parts outside the CDR3, the full variable domain is DAGVTQSPTHLIKTRGQQVTLRCSPISGHKSVSWYQQVLGQGPQFIFQYYEKEERGRGNFPDRFSARQFPNYSSELNVNALLLGDSALYLCASSSTSGNTYEQYFGPGTRLTVT.